Given below is one T cell receptor beta chain in context. Its matching antigen is unknown. The CDR3 covers 14 residues. V gave up 6 bases and J gave up 2 bases, with 11 bases separating them. Germline V CDR1 and CDR2: MNHNS, SASEGT. Some clones are missing from TCRdb's copy, which holds only in-frame ones; the method was immunoSEQ multiplex PCR. Of 50,000 or so clones in the sample, roughly 87% are singletons; the top ten hold 14%. The entry originates in a study of OX40 agonist ivuxolimab in advanced cancers. Study-wide findings and caveats: The investigators did not determine what antigen specificity the expanded peripheral T cells had. Expanded clones belonging to CD8+ T cells outnumbered, on average, those of CD4+.

Source: CD4+ or CD8+ T cells sorted from blood, taken in a trial of the OX40 agonist ivuxolimab. This sequence joins TRBV6-1 and TRBJ1-5; no definite D call. This TCR derives from an adult with an advanced solid tumor such as melanoma, head and neck, liver or kidney cancer. CDR3 DNA: TGTGCCAGCAGCGATTTCGACGGCAATCAGCCCCAGCATTTT. Its translation: CASSDFDGNQPQHF.